This T cell receptor (beta chain) was sequenced during a study of shared clonotypes between healthy human individuals. In the study overall: The cohort had two women and a few men, ages 18 to 49. Findings of the study overall: The sharing of roughly 5% of naive CD4 clonotypes was seen across a few donors.

Comment on this clone: Its specificity is not known.

V was clipped by 0 bases and J by 9 bases, with 16 bases between them. This CDR3 region has 15 residues. CDR1 and CDR2 (germline): SGDLS, YYNGEE. Assay runs were performed at deep level. Produced via immunoSEQ multiplex PCR; TCRdb's table is partial and in-frame only. The sample records some 2 million clones, 85% to 95% being singletons. The receptor was isolated from a man aged 18 to 30 in good health. The sequencing sample was made of naive CD4+ T cells sorted from blood. Subset: CD45RA+ positively selected. The chain couples TRBV9 to TRBJ2-1; a possible D gene is TRBD1 (6 bases). This CDR3 is CASSVVPSLQGEQFF. CDR3 nucleotide sequence: TGTGCCAGCAGCGTAGTGCCATCTCTACAGGGTGAGCAGTTCTTC.